Given below is one T cell receptor beta chain in context. Its antigen is undetermined. Some clones are missing from TCRdb's copy, which holds only in-frame ones; the method was immunoSEQ multiplex PCR. Seen here are roughly 41,000 clones, approximately 82% observed once, and the top ten hold around 20%. This entry is derived from a study of OX40 agonist ivuxolimab in advanced cancers. Trimming removed 1 base from V and 5 bases from J; junction bases left unmatched: 6. The CDR3 length is 16 residues. In germline, CDR1 is SGHTA, CDR2 FQGNSA. Study-wide results and caveats: Both CD4+ and CD8+ T cell populations in blood had undergone clonal expansion by week 6 at 0.1 to 3.0 mg/kg.

This receptor was taken from an adult with an advanced solid tumor such as melanoma, head and neck, liver or kidney cancer. The source material was CD4+ or CD8+ T cells sorted from blood, sampled in a trial of the OX40 agonist ivuxolimab. The chain has TRBV7-2 and TRBJ2-3; TRBD2 matches 10 bases. As DNA, the CDR3 is TGTGCCAGCAGCTTAGTGGGACTAGCGTCAGGAGATACGCAGTATTTT. This sequence encodes CASSLVGLASGDTQYF.